The present T cell receptor (beta chain) was sequenced within a study of T cells in Graves' hyperthyroidism and ophthalmopathy. About the study: The initial diagnosis was the point when peripheral blood was collected, ahead of any treatment.

Germline V lookup: CDR1 LGHDT, CDR2 YNNKEL (reference sequence). The CDR3 sequence is 14 residues long. Trimming stripped 8 bases from V and 0 bases from J, with 11 bases between. Patients showing uncontrolled infection, other autoimmune disease, pregnancy or lactation were ineligible. The TCR beta CDR3 regions underwent amplification using RNA transcripts as the source. A first-round RT-PCR of the TCR CDR3 used the HTBI primer set. MiXCR, run by TCRdb on the multiplex PCR reads, gives a single entry per CDR3 protein. There are around 400,000 distinct CDR3 sequences in the sample; less than 15% occur only once, and 9.2% lies in the top ten.

This clonotype was sampled from a woman under 30 with Graves' hyperthyroidism. This rearrangement joins TRBV3-1 to TRBJ2-1; D uncertain. Sequences were obtained from blood. The CDR3 DNA reads TGTGCCAGCGGGGTGGGTAGCTCCTACAATGAGCAGTTCTTC. It translates to CASGVGSSYNEQFF.